This record concerns one TCR beta chain sequence. At the DNA level, this CDR3 is encoded by other sequences in the same sample as well. This sample was included in a study of shared clonotypes between healthy human individuals. As for the study in general: CD4 naive and CD4 memory each took three plates per donor, while CD8 naive took two and CD8 memory one.

The V gene end was trimmed by 4 bases and the J gene end by 4 bases; junction bases not matched to a gene: 5. CDR3 length: 13 amino acids. CDR1 and CDR2 (germline): SGHRS, YFSETQ. CD8 cells regarded as naive lacked CD45RO, were positively chosen for CCR7, and omitted terminally differentiated effector memory CD45RA+ cells. An even split of each subset's genomic DNA across several immunoSEQ plates was performed. The assay was immunoSEQ multiplex PCR, and TCRdb's table has in-frame clones only and misses some. This table holds millions of clones, roughly 94% found once. Sequenced: naive CD8+ T cells sorted from blood. J is TRBJ2-7 and V is TRBV5-1; 7 bases agree with TRBD1. The receptor comes from a man aged 18 to 35 in good health. The CDR3 nucleotides read TGCGCCAGCAGCCCGGGACAGATTTACGAGCAGTACTTC. Its protein is CASSPGQIYEQYF.